This entry lists 31 T cell receptor beta chains sequenced from one sample in a study of cytomegalovirus exposure and HLA in healthy donors. 60 Vbeta and 13 Jbeta primers were used in PCR. TCRdb keeps only in-frame clones here, not all; method: immunoSEQ multiplex PCR. The table counts tens of thousands of clones; about 2% lies in the top ten. The sequencing input was PBMCs. All receptors come from a female donor in good health and CMV-seronegative.

This chain uses TRBV13 with TRBJ2-7; no clear D gene. Germline V lookup: CDR1 PRHDT, CDR2 FYEKMQ (reference sequence). Trimming stripped 0 bases from V and 4 bases from J, with 7 bases between. The length of the CDR3 is 13 residues. The CDR3 DNA reads as TGTGCCAGCAGCTTAGGGCGCACGTACGAGCAGTACTTC. Protein sequence: CASSLGRTYEQYF. The complete variable domain, with remaining parts taken from reference TRBV13 and TRBJ2-7, reads AAGVIQSPRHLIKEKRETATLKCYPIPRHDTVYWYQQGPGQDPQFLISFYEKMQSDKGSIPDRFSAQQFSDYHSELNMSSLELGDSALYFCASSLGRTYEQYFGPGTRLTVT.

This sequence joins TRBV14 and TRBJ2-5; 10 nucleotides line up with TRBD2. Germline V lookup: CDR1 SGHDN, CDR2 FVKESK. The CDR3 totals 15 residues. V lost 3 bases, J lost 1 base, and 2 bases stayed unmatched. DNA of the CDR3: TGTGCCAGCAGCCATGGGACTAGCGTCCAAGAGACCCAGTACTTC. Translated, it gives CASSHGTSVQETQYF.

This chain links TRBV5-1 with TRBJ2-7; 8 bases are a match to TRBD2. The germline V gene encodes CDR1 SGHRS and CDR2 YFSETQ. V was pared by 5 bases and J by 3 bases, with 10 bases of the junction left unmatched. The CDR3 runs to 15 residues. The CDR3 here is CASRKPGSGDYEQYF. For the CDR3, the DNA is TGCGCCAGCAGAAAACCGGGTAGCGGGGACTACGAGCAGTACTTC.

The rearrangement links TRBV29-1 to TRBJ2-7; the D gene could be TRBD1 or TRBD2 (9 bases each). V lost 1 base and J lost 0, with 25 bases in between. The germline CDR1 and CDR2 sequences are SQVTM and ANQGSEA. The CDR3 totals 19 residues. The CDR3 reads CSVEGGDRDSGRPSYEQYF. In DNA form, the CDR3 reads TGCAGCGTTGAAGGCGGGGACAGGGACAGCGGGAGGCCCTCCTACGAGCAGTACTTC.

The chain recombines TRBV5-1 with TRBJ2-7, with 7 bases that match TRBD1. The CDR3 extends over 17 amino acids. CDR1 and CDR2 (germline): SGHRS, YFSETQ. Germline trimming cut 2 bases from V and 3 bases from J; bases unmatched to any gene: 14. CDR3 amino acids: CASSLRGKGDRDYEQYF. DNA of the CDR3: TGCGCCAGCAGCTTAAGGGGTAAGGGGGACAGAGACTACGAGCAGTACTTC. Full variable domain (outside the CDR3, taken from reference TRBV5-1 and TRBJ2-7): KAGVTQTPRYLIKTRGQQVTLSCSPISGHRSVSWYQQTPGQGLQFLFEYFSETQRNKGNFPGRFSGRQFSNSRSEMNVSTLELGDSALYLCASSLRGKGDRDYEQYFGPGTRLTVT.

This rearrangement joins TRBV28 to TRBJ1-1, with no clear D. The CDR3 consists of 16 residues. V gave up 6 bases and J gave up 1 base, with 18 bases separating them. Per the germline V gene, CDR1 is MDHEN and CDR2 is SYDVKM. The CDR3 DNA is TGTGCCAGCAGCCGGAGCGATGGACTCCGGAACACTGAAGCTTTCTTT. Its protein product is CASSRSDGLRNTEAFF.

This chain connects TRBV6-1 to TRBJ2-1; tentatively, D is TRBD2 (5 bases). The germline V and J ends were trimmed by 1 base and 6 bases, with 13 bases remaining between them. The CDR3 is 15 residues long. Germline V lookup: CDR1 MNHNS, CDR2 SASEGT. The DNA for the CDR3 is TGTGCCAGCAGTGAAGGGCCTAGCTCGGGCAATGAGCAGTTCTTC. The encoded protein is CASSEGPSSGNEQFF.

The rearrangement links TRBV5-6 to TRBJ2-2; possibly TRBD2 for D (6 bases). V was pared by 1 base and J by 4 bases, with 8 bases between. The CDR3 has 14 amino acids. Per germline, CDR1 SGHDT and CDR2 YYEEEE. CDR3 in amino acids: CASSLKGGTGELFF. CDR3 in DNA: TGTGCCAGCAGCTTGAAGGGAGGCACCGGGGAGCTGTTTTTT.

The rearrangement uses TRBV6-5 and TRBJ1-6, with 8 bases aligning to TRBD1. V was clipped by 0 bases and J by 6 bases; unmatched bases: 4. CDR3 size: 16 residues. Germline V gene lookup returns CDR1 MNHEY and CDR2 SVGAGI. The CDR3 DNA reads as TGTGCCAGCAGTTACTCGGGGACAGGTCGTAATTCACCCCTCCACTTT. Translation gives CASSYSGTGRNSPLHF.

The chain links TRBV6-1 to TRBJ2-5; D not resolved. With 8 bases removed from V and 1 base from J, the gap between germline ends came to 14 bases. Germline V gene data show CDR1 as MNHNS and CDR2 as SASEGT. The CDR3 contains 14 residues. CDR3 sequence (DNA): TGTGCCAGCTTGCATCCGGTGTTCCAAGAGACCCAGTACTTC. This sequence encodes CASLHPVFQETQYF.

The chain couples TRBV18 to TRBJ2-7; 7 nucleotides align to TRBD2. Germline V CDR1 and CDR2: KGHSH, LQKENI. V shed 4 bases and J 3 bases; nucleotides not matched to a gene: 9. The CDR3 sequence is 15 residues long. CDR3 region: CASSRGASGYYEQYF. As DNA, the CDR3 is TGTGCCAGCTCACGCGGGGCTAGCGGTTACTACGAGCAGTACTTC.

V and J are TRBV6-1 and TRBJ2-1; D not resolved. V was shortened by 4 bases and J by 7 bases, with 8 bases between the two germline ends. Germline CDR1 reads MNHNS; CDR2 reads SASEGT. The CDR3 has 12 amino acids. CDR3 sequence reads: CASSVKFNEQFF. CDR3 in DNA: TGTGCCAGCAGTGTAAAATTTAATGAGCAGTTCTTC.

CDR3 sequence (DNA): TGTGCCAGTAGTATCGGAGGGGTGAACGAAAAACTGTTTTTT. Amino acid sequence: CASSIGGVNEKLFF. V and J are TRBV19 and TRBJ1-4; D is perhaps TRBD1 (5 bases). CDR1 is LNHDA, CDR2 SQIVND, per germline (reference sequence). V was trimmed by 3 bases and J by 8 bases, leaving 13 bases between them. The CDR3 has 14 residues. Variable domain in full (rest from reference TRBV19 and TRBJ1-4): DGGITQSPKYLFRKEGQNVTLSCEQNLNHDAMYWYRQDPGQGLRLIYYSQIVNDFQKGDIAEGYSVSREKKESFPLTVTSAQKNPTAFYLCASSIGGVNEKLFFGSGTQLSVL.

V and J are TRBV19 and TRBJ2-7; TRBD1 aligns across 9 bases. The trim removed 5 bases at V and 2 bases at J, leaving 7 bases unmatched. Germline CDR1 and CDR2: LNHDA and SQIVND (reference sequence). The CDR3 has 15 residues. The CDR3 DNA sequence: TGTGCCAGTAGTCCGAGGCGACAGGGGGCCTACGAGCAGTACTTC. Its translation is CASSPRRQGAYEQYF.

The chain employs TRBV7-6 and TRBJ1-3; 7 bases line up with TRBD1. CDR1 and CDR2 from the germline V gene are SGHVS and FNYEAQ. CDR3 length: 16 amino acids. V was pared by 5 bases and J by 2 bases, with 9 bases of the junction left unmatched. CDR3 coding DNA: TGTGCCAGCAGCCAAAAAAGAACAGGGGCTGGAAACACCATATATTTT. Translating it yields CASSQKRTGAGNTIYF.

J is TRBJ1-1 and V is TRBV2, with D possibly being TRBD1 (6 bases). The length of the CDR3 is 14 residues. Between the trimmed V and J ends, which lost 4 bases and 4 bases, there was a span of 13 bases. From germline, CDR1 is SNHLY and CDR2 FYNNEI. The CDR3 reads CASSGDRRSTEAFF. The CDR3 DNA sequence: TGTGCCAGCAGTGGTGACAGGCGTAGCACTGAAGCTTTCTTT.

The rearrangement links TRBV19 to TRBJ2-7, with 7 bases matching TRBD1. The CDR3 is 14 amino acids. The germline CDR1 and CDR2 sequences are LNHDA and SQIVND (reference sequence). Germline trimming cut 5 bases from V and 0 bases from J; bases unmatched to any gene: 4. CDR3 DNA sequence: TGTGCCAGTAGTCTCCGGGACAGCTCCTACGAGCAGTACTTC. As protein: CASSLRDSSYEQYF.

V usage is TRBV5-4 and J usage is TRBJ2-4, with unresolved D. CDR3 size: 12 residues. The germline V gene has CDR1 SGHNT and CDR2 YYREEE (reference sequence). The V gene lost 3 bases and the J gene lost 5 bases, with 6 bases spanning the gap. Here the CDR3 reads CASSYNENIQYF. The CDR3 DNA is TGTGCCAGCAGCTACAATGAAAACATTCAGTACTTC.

V is TRBV30 and J is TRBJ2-7; the D gene is possibly TRBD2 (6 bases). The germline V gene encodes CDR1 GTSNPN and CDR2 SVGIG (reference sequence). Trimming shortened V by 1 base and J by 4 bases, and 11 bases separated the two germline ends. The CDR3 totals 13 residues. DNA for the CDR3: TGTGCCTGGAGTGGGGGGGTGAAATACGAGCAGTACTTC. It translates to CAWSGGVKYEQYF.

V and J are TRBV9 and TRBJ1-2, with no clear D. The CDR3 totals 13 residues. V dropped 0 bases and J dropped 3 bases, with 6 bases sitting between them. CDR1 is SGDLS, CDR2 YYNGEE, per germline. The CDR3 DNA reads as TGTGCCAGCAGCGTAGACCACTACTATGGCTACACCTTC. Protein: CASSVDHYYGYTF.

V and J are TRBV29-1 and TRBJ1-4; weak D call: TRBD1 (6 bases). The germline V gene encodes CDR1 SQVTM and CDR2 ANQGSEA. This CDR3 comprises 12 residues. The V end was cut by 6 bases, the J end by 6 bases, with 11 bases between. This CDR3 reads CSVGSGDEKLFF. The CDR3 DNA reads as TGCAGCGTCGGTTCAGGGGATGAAAAACTGTTTTTT.

The chain joins TRBV7-2 to TRBJ1-2; 8 positions match TRBD1. This CDR3 comprises 13 residues. CDR1 SGHTA and CDR2 FQGNSA come from the germline V gene. V was clipped by 5 bases and J by 11 bases; unmatched bases: 10. CDR3 residues: CASSPERDRYYTF. The CDR3 nucleotides are TGTGCCAGCAGCCCTGAGCGGGACAGGTATTACACCTTC.

The V and J genes are TRBV27 and TRBJ2-6, with D maybe TRBD1 (6 bases). Per the germline V gene, CDR1 is MNHEY and CDR2 is SMNVEV (reference sequence). The CDR3 runs to 18 residues. The ends were cut back, 2 bases at V and 0 bases at J, with 14 bases in the middle. CDR3 in amino acids: CASSLQARQVSGANVLTF. In DNA form, the CDR3 reads TGTGCCAGCAGTTTACAAGCCCGACAGGTCTCTGGGGCCAACGTCCTGACTTTC. The whole variable domain, remainder taken from reference TRBV27 and TRBJ2-6, is EAQVTQNPRYLITVTGKKLTVTCSQNMNHEYMSWYRQDPGLGLRQIYYSMNVEVTDKGDVPEGYKVSRKEKRNFPLILESPSPNQTSLYFCASSLQARQVSGANVLTFGAGSRLTVL.

The chain employs TRBV9 and TRBJ2-4; 9 positions match TRBD2. J gave up 2 bases and V 0 bases, and 9 bases lay outside the gene matches. The CDR3 sequence is 18 residues long. The germline gives CDR1 SGDLS, CDR2 YYNGEE. The chain's CDR3 is CASSVGGGGAGPKNIQYF. As DNA, the CDR3 is TGTGCCAGCAGCGTAGGCGGCGGGGGGGCCGGTCCCAAAAACATTCAGTACTTC.

The chain joins TRBV2 to TRBJ1-1; TRBD1 aligns across 10 bases. CDR1 and CDR2 (germline): SNHLY, FYNNEI. J lost 9 bases, V lost 5 bases, and 3 bases had no gene match. This CDR3 spans 12 amino acids. The CDR3 DNA sequence: TGTGCCAGCAGTTTCGACAGGGGGCAAGCTTTCTTT. Its translation: CASSFDRGQAFF. The whole variable domain, remainder taken from reference TRBV2 and TRBJ1-1, is EPEVTQTPSHQVTQMGQEVILRCVPISNHLYFYWYRQILGQKVEFLVSFYNNEISEKSEIFDDQFSVERPDGSNFTLKIRSTKLEDSAMYFCASSFDRGQAFFGQGTRLTVV.

V usage is TRBV27 and J usage is TRBJ1-4; perhaps TRBD1 as D (5 bases). The CDR3 extends over 14 amino acids. The V and J ends lost 1 base and 8 bases respectively, with 11 bases between them. Germline-derived CDR1 and CDR2 are MNHEY and SMNVEV (reference sequence). The CDR3 bases are TGTGCCAGCAGTTTATTATCAGGGAAGGAAAAACTGTTTTTT. It specifies CASSLLSGKEKLFF. Based on the CDR3 plus reference TRBV27 and TRBJ1-4, the full variable domain is EAQVTQNPRYLITVTGKKLTVTCSQNMNHEYMSWYRQDPGLGLRQIYYSMNVEVTDKGDVPEGYKVSRKEKRNFPLILESPSPNQTSLYFCASSLLSGKEKLFFGSGTQLSVL.

This chain uses TRBV9 with TRBJ1-4, with TRBD1 matching 7 bases. The CDR3 consists of 14 residues. V lost 2 bases, J lost 8 bases, and 6 bases stayed unmatched. CDR1 and CDR2 from the germline V gene are SGDLS and YYNGEE. The DNA of the CDR3 is TGTGCCAGCAGCGTTACAGGGGTTAGAGAAAAACTGTTTTTT. It translates to CASSVTGVREKLFF.

The V call is TRBV5-4, the J call TRBJ1-1; D gene unclear. This CDR3 is 14 amino acids long. V was trimmed by 4 bases and J by 1 base, leaving 11 bases between them. Germline CDR1 SGHNT, CDR2 YYREEE (reference sequence). CDR3 sequence: CASSPVESNTEAFF. CDR3 nucleotides: TGTGCCAGCAGCCCCGTAGAGTCGAACACTGAAGCTTTCTTT.

The J gene is TRBJ2-3, the V gene TRBV9; TRBD2 agrees at 7 bases. The CDR3 has 14 amino acids. The junction had 10 bases not matched to a gene; V was cut back by 6 bases and J by 6 bases. Looked up from germline, CDR1 is SGDLS and CDR2 is YYNGEE. The CDR3 DNA follows: TGTGCCAGCAACGCCGGGACTACCTTTGATACGCAGTATTTT. Translated: CASNAGTTFDTQYF.

The chain joins TRBV6-6 to TRBJ1-1, with unresolved D. The ends were cut back, 6 bases at V and 1 base at J, with 9 bases in the middle. CDR1 is MNHNY, CDR2 SVGAGI, per germline (reference sequence). This CDR3 is built from 13 residues. The CDR3: CASSHVGNTEAFF. The CDR3 region has the DNA TGTGCCAGCAGCCACGTCGGGAACACTGAAGCTTTCTTT.

V usage is TRBV2 and J usage is TRBJ2-1; perhaps TRBD2 as D (6 bases). The V end was cut by 11 bases, the J end by 0 bases, with 11 bases between. This CDR3 contains 13 residues. Germline V gene data show CDR1 as SNHLY and CDR2 as FYNNEI. The DNA for the CDR3 is TGTGCCTTTGGGAGGCGCTCCTACAATGAGCAGTTCTTC. This encodes CAFGRRSYNEQFF.